Below, 9 T cell receptor beta chains from the same sample are listed, as sequenced in a study of T cell responses to AZD1222 COVID-19 vaccine. Sequencing was performed with immunoSEQ multiplex PCR; in TCRdb, only in-frame clones are kept and a portion is missing. Among roughly 130,000 clones, 88% were seen once, and the ten largest hold 18%. Sequenced here: peripheral blood, sampled on day 0 of MenACWY control vaccination. The receptor source for this set is an adult in good health.

J is TRBJ2-1 and V is TRBV11-2; 9 positions agree with TRBD1. Germline V gene lookup returns CDR1 SGHAT and CDR2 FQNNGV. There are 14 residues in the CDR3. After removal of 1 base from V and 6 bases from J, the junction contained 1 base not matched to a gene. The CDR3 spells CASSLGDRANEQFF. The CDR3 region has the DNA TGTGCCAGCAGCTTAGGGGACAGGGCCAATGAGCAGTTCTTC.

The chain has TRBV19 and TRBJ2-7; TRBD1 matches 8 bases. Germline V gives CDR1 LNHDA, CDR2 SQIVND (reference sequence). The V and J ends lost 2 bases and 1 base, in that order; junction bases with no gene match: 4. This CDR3 has 15 amino acids. The CDR3 sequence is CASSIRTGGSYEQYF. In nucleotides, the CDR3 is TGTGCCAGTAGTATAAGAACAGGGGGATCCTACGAGCAGTACTTC.

The V gene is TRBV5-1, the J gene TRBJ2-5; D not certain. Germline V gene sequence: CDR1 SGHRS, CDR2 YFSETQ. The CDR3 spans 14 residues. V lost 4 bases, J lost 5 bases, and 15 bases lay in between. The CDR3 DNA sequence: TGCGCCAGCAGCCCCCGGGCCGTAGACGAGACCCAGTACTTC. This gives the protein CASSPRAVDETQYF.

This clone turned up a few times. J is TRBJ1-3 and V is TRBV7-9, with no clear D. Germline values: CDR1 SEHNR, CDR2 FQNEAQ (reference sequence). The CDR3 covers 13 residues. Between the trimmed V and J ends, which lost 0 bases and 2 bases, there was a span of 2 bases. CDR3 amino acids: CASSLAAGNTIYF. As DNA, the CDR3 is TGTGCCAGCAGCTTAGCAGCTGGAAACACCATATATTTT.

CDR3 sequence (DNA): TGCGCCAGCAGCTTGGGCGCCGTCAATTATGGCTACACCTTC. Translating gives CASSLGAVNYGYTF. The genes are TRBV5-1 and TRBJ1-2; D gene unclear. The CDR3 totals 14 residues. Between the trimmed V and J ends, which lost 0 bases and 5 bases, there was a span of 11 bases. The germline V gene has CDR1 SGHRS and CDR2 YFSETQ.

The chain couples TRBV11-2 to TRBJ2-7; weak D call: TRBD2 (6 bases). The germline gives CDR1 SGHAT, CDR2 FQNNGV. Trimming pared 5 bases from V and 0 bases from J, leaving 11 bases between. The CDR3 loop spans 14 amino acids. The CDR3 is CASSPSSVSYEQYF. CDR3 DNA sequence: TGTGCCAGCAGCCCGTCTAGCGTCTCCTACGAGCAGTACTTC.

The chain has TRBV19 and TRBJ2-3, with TRBD2 matching 11 bases. The CDR3 runs to 15 residues. The J segment lost 3 bases and the V segment lost 2 bases, leaving 1 base of the junction unmatched. Germline V gene data show CDR1 as LNHDA and CDR2 as SQIVND (reference sequence). The CDR3 region has the DNA TGTGCCAGTAGTATACTAGCGGGAGGAACAGATACGCAGTATTTT. Translated, it gives CASSILAGGTDTQYF.

CDR3: CASSHTGTGGEKLFF. The CDR3 DNA reads as TGTGCCAGCAGCCATACCGGGACAGGGGGCGAAAAACTGTTTTTT. The J gene is TRBJ1-4, the V gene TRBV3-1 (or the pseudogene TRBV3-2), with TRBD1 matching over 12 bases. V lost 3 bases and J lost 8; bases outside the gene matches: 4. Germline CDR1 is LGHDT and CDR2 is YNNKEL (reference sequence). The CDR3 spans 15 residues.

This chain links TRBV28 with TRBJ1-2; 7 nucleotides align to TRBD1. Losses at the gene ends were 5 bases for V and 0 bases for J; bases not matched to a gene: 12. The CDR3 covers 17 residues. Germline V gives CDR1 MDHEN, CDR2 SYDVKM. The CDR3 reads CASSLLLQGRANYGYTF. Here the CDR3 DNA reads TGTGCCAGCAGTCTACTACTACAGGGGAGAGCTAACTATGGCTACACCTTC.